The 7 T cell receptor beta chains below all came from one sample that was sequenced in a study of shared clonotypes between healthy human individuals. Some clones are missing from TCRdb's copy, which holds only in-frame ones; the method was immunoSEQ multiplex PCR. The profile shows roughly 1,000,000 clones, about 84% of them singletons. The sequenced sample consisted of memory CD4+ T cells from PBMCs. Subset of the sample: CD45RA-negative fraction. These receptors all come from a man aged 18 to 29 in good health. Some clones in this sample may be carry-over from other donors' samples.

The chain joins TRBV28 to TRBJ2-7, with TRBD2 as a possible D gene (5 bases). Germline-derived CDR1 and CDR2 are MDHEN and SYDVKM. CDR3 length: 14 amino acids. Deletions cut 7 bases from V and 0 bases from J, with 13 bases between. This CDR3 is CASIARGSSYEQYF. The CDR3 bases are TGTGCCAGCATCGCACGGGGAAGCTCCTACGAGCAGTACTTC.

This chain joins TRBV18 and TRBJ2-3; the match to TRBD2 covers 10 bases. Germline CDR1 and CDR2: KGHSH and LQKENI. CDR3 length: 15 residues. V lost 2 bases, J lost 5 bases, and 4 bases stayed unmatched. The CDR3 loop reads CASSPASGSLDTQYF. The CDR3, as DNA: TGTGCCAGCTCACCAGCTAGCGGGAGCTTAGATACGCAGTATTTT.

The chain carries TRBV13 and TRBJ2-3, with 11 bases aligning to TRBD2. Germline CDR1 PRHDT, CDR2 FYEKMQ (reference sequence). J gave up 0 bases and V 2 bases, and 4 bases lay outside the gene matches. The CDR3 contains 17 residues. The CDR3 bases are TGTGCCAGCAGCTTACGACTAGCGGGGACTAGCACAGATACGCAGTATTTT. Encoded protein: CASSLRLAGTSTDTQYF.

In the case of this clone: This clone may be a read error of a much larger clone one base away. The gene calls are TRBV6-6 and TRBJ1-1; the D gene is possibly TRBD1 (6 bases). The CDR3 covers 14 residues. CDR1 and CDR2 from the germline V gene are MNHNY and SVGAGI (reference sequence). Trimming left V 2 bases short and J 0 bases short, with 7 bases between. The CDR3 loop is CASSYGQLNTEAFF. The CDR3 DNA reads as TGTGCCAGCAGTTACGGACAGTTGAACACTGAAGCTTTCTTT.

With regard to this clone: Other DNA sequences in this sample translate to the same CDR3. The genes are TRBV7-3 and TRBJ2-6; D uncertain. CDR1 and CDR2 (germline): SGHTA, FQGTGA. The CDR3 length is 14 residues. Trimming pared 3 bases from V and 1 base from J, leaving 4 bases between. The CDR3 reads CASSLSSGANVLTF. CDR3 sequence (DNA): TGTGCCAGCAGCTTGTCTTCTGGGGCCAACGTCCTGACTTTC.

J is TRBJ2-5 and V is TRBV18; D is unclear. The CDR3 runs to 14 residues. V lost 1 base and J lost 5, with 11 bases in between. Germline lookup yields CDR1 KGHSH and CDR2 LQKENI. This chain's CDR3 is CASSPLGETETQYF. The CDR3 nucleotides read TGTGCCAGCTCACCACTCGGAGAAACGGAGACCCAGTACTTC.

J is TRBJ1-2 and V is TRBV27; TRBD1 is a possible D gene (6 bases). Trimming cost V 3 bases and J 5 bases, with 16 bases left between them. The CDR3 loop spans 15 amino acids. Germline V gene lookup returns CDR1 MNHEY and CDR2 SMNVEV (reference sequence). CDR3 loop: CASSLNGGRGYGYTF. CDR3 coding DNA: TGTGCCAGCAGTTTGAATGGGGGGCGCGGGTATGGCTACACCTTC.